This T cell receptor beta chain was documented in a study of shared clonotypes between healthy human individuals. Study-wide results and caveats: Several donors shared 4.5% to 6.5% of their naive CD4 clonotypes. Rarefaction curves obtained for sorted subsets showed sequencing incomplete despite large depth.

As for this clone: Its antigen is still unknown.

The V and J ends lost 5 bases and 2 bases respectively, with 10 bases between them. Germline V gene sequence: CDR1 SQVTM, CDR2 ANQGSEA. The CDR3 contains 12 residues. CD8 memory pooled CD45RO+ cells and CCR7-negative CD45RA+ TemRA cells. Sequencing was performed with immunoSEQ multiplex PCR; in TCRdb, only in-frame clones are kept and a portion is missing. The top ten hold about 33% of the sample, which has 650,000 to 700,000 clones, 90% seen once. Sequencing was carried out using memory CD8+ T cells from PBMCs. The subset here: CD45RO+ cells pooled with CCR7-negative TemRA cells. This sequence joins TRBV29-1 and TRBJ2-7; D is unclear. This receptor was obtained from a man aged 18 to 29 in good health. Some clones in this sample may be carry-over from other donors' samples. The CDR3 bases are TGCAGCGTTTTAGCCCCCACCTACGAGCAGTACTTC. Residues: CSVLAPTYEQYF.